The 10 T cell receptor beta chains listed next were all sequenced from one sample in a study of blood T cell repertoires in COVID-19. Produced via immunoSEQ multiplex PCR; TCRdb's table is partial and in-frame only. Of about 100,000 clones in the sample, roughly 88% were seen once. The sample taken for sequencing was peripheral blood. The receptors were gathered from a man aged 45-60 years with active or convalescent COVID-19.

The J gene is TRBJ1-2, the V gene TRBV5-1; weak D call: TRBD1 (5 bases). V lost 5 bases to trimming and J lost 8 bases, with 19 bases between them. Germline CDR1 SGHRS, CDR2 YFSETQ. CDR3 length: 14 residues. The CDR3 DNA follows: TGCGCCAGCAGAGTAGACAGATCAAAATCGGGCTACACCTTC. Its translation is CASRVDRSKSGYTF.

J is TRBJ1-2 and V is TRBV7-2; 8 bases align to TRBD1. The CDR3 contains 15 residues. CDR1 is SGHTA and CDR2 is FQGNSA in the germline V gene. With 1 base clipped from V and 4 bases from J, the junction kept 5 bases outside the gene matches. DNA for the CDR3: TGTGCCAGCAGCTTAGATGGGACAGGCCTCTATGGCTACACCTTC. It is translated as CASSLDGTGLYGYTF.

The V call is TRBV2, the J call TRBJ2-1, with D maybe TRBD1 (5 bases). Germline lookup yields CDR1 SNHLY and CDR2 FYNNEI. The length of the CDR3 is 16 residues. Trimming removed 4 bases from V and 0 bases from J, with 13 bases in between. The CDR3 DNA reads as TGTGCCAGCAGTGTACGACAGCCGAGCTCCTACAATGAGCAGTTCTTC. It translates to CASSVRQPSSYNEQFF. Using reference TRBV2 and TRBJ2-1 for the parts outside the CDR3, the full variable domain is EPEVTQTPSHQVTQMGQEVILRCVPISNHLYFYWYRQILGQKVEFLVSFYNNEISEKSEIFDDQFSVERPDGSNFTLKIRSTKLEDSAMYFCASSVRQPSSYNEQFFGPGTRLTVL.

The sample holds one count of this clone. At one boundary the junction diverges from the germline segment, which might be a read error. The chain combines TRBV7-9 with TRBJ2-1; 8 positions agree with TRBD2. The CDR3 totals 14 residues. The germline CDR1 and CDR2 sequences are SEHNR and FQNEAQ (reference sequence). The CDR3 nucleotides are TGTGTCAGCAGCACTGGGACTAGTATCAATGAGCAGTTCTTC. This translates into CVSSTGTSINEQFF. The whole variable domain, remainder taken from reference TRBV7-9 and TRBJ2-1, is DTGVSQNPRHKITKRGQNVTFRCDPISEHNRLYWYRQTLGQGPEFLTYFQNEAQLEKSRLLSDRFSAERPKGSFSTLEIQRTEQGDSAMYLCVSSTGTSINEQFFGPGTRLTVL.

This chain uses TRBV5-1 with TRBJ2-5; 8 nucleotides align to TRBD2. CDR1 is SGHRS, CDR2 YFSETQ, per germline. V shed 4 bases and J 5 bases; nucleotides not matched to a gene: 7. The CDR3 sequence is 14 residues long. The CDR3, as DNA: TGCGCCAGCAGCCTGCGGGGGGCAAGGGAGACCCAGTACTTC. This codes for CASSLRGARETQYF. The entire variable domain, with the rest obtained from reference TRBV5-1 and TRBJ2-5, is as follows: KAGVTQTPRYLIKTRGQQVTLSCSPISGHRSVSWYQQTPGQGLQFLFEYFSETQRNKGNFPGRFSGRQFSNSRSEMNVSTLELGDSALYLCASSLRGARETQYFGPGTRLLVL.

The genes are TRBV5-1 and TRBJ1-4; the match to TRBD1 covers 7 bases. The CDR3 totals 14 residues. CDR1 and CDR2 (germline): SGHRS, YFSETQ. After removal of 0 bases from V and 6 bases from J, the junction contained 2 bases not matched to a gene. CDR3 nucleotides: TGCGCCAGCAGCTTGGACAGGGGTGATGAAAAACTGTTTTTT. It codes for CASSLDRGDEKLFF.

This chain links TRBV29-1 with TRBJ2-7, with 16 bases that match TRBD2. The V segment lost 5 bases and the J segment 3 bases; nucleotides outside the gene matches: 10. CDR1 is SQVTM, CDR2 ANQGSEA, per germline. The CDR3 loop spans 17 amino acids. The CDR3 spells CSVLGLAGGPNYYEQYF. For the CDR3, the DNA is TGCAGCGTTTTGGGACTAGCGGGAGGGCCCAACTACTACGAGCAGTACTTC.

This clone appeared once. This rearrangement joins TRBV6-5 to TRBJ2-1; tentatively, D is TRBD1 (6 bases). Germline-derived CDR1 and CDR2 are MNHEY and SVGAGI. V lost 8 bases and J 6 bases, leaving 17 bases between the germline ends. The CDR3 contains 14 residues. CDR3 residues: CASRLQGGGNEQFF. The CDR3 DNA reads TGTGCCAGCCGCCTACAGGGTGGAGGCAATGAGCAGTTCTTC.

The rearrangement uses TRBV9 and TRBJ2-3; 9 bases align to TRBD2. CDR1 is SGDLS and CDR2 is YYNGEE in the germline V gene. V was clipped by 3 bases and J by 0 bases; unmatched bases: 11. This CDR3 comprises 18 residues. The DNA for the CDR3 is TGTGCCAGCAGCGGAACTAGCGGGTATTCTCCTAGCACAGATACGCAGTATTTT. Translating it yields CASSGTSGYSPSTDTQYF.

This chain connects TRBV9 to TRBJ1-1, with unresolved D. Trimming cost V 0 bases and J 5 bases, with 17 bases left between them. The CDR3 is 16 amino acids. Germline CDR1 and CDR2: SGDLS and YYNGEE. CDR3 loop: CASSVGEGAQSTEAFF. The CDR3 nucleotides read TGTGCCAGCAGCGTAGGCGAGGGCGCCCAGTCTACTGAAGCTTTCTTT.